This entry concerns a single T cell receptor beta chain. Its antigen is not known. Measured with immunoSEQ multiplex PCR; TCRdb has only the in-frame clones, and not every one. Counted here are 90,000 to 150,000 clones, approximately 90% occurring once; the ten biggest clones make up roughly 0.59%. These data are taken from a study of OX40 agonist ivuxolimab in advanced cancers. Study background: Treatment of patients was with ivuxolimab, an agonistic anti-OX40 (CD134) antibody. Ivuxolimab was delivered to patients intravenously every 2 weeks at doses spanning 0.01 to 10 mg/kg. Mean age approximately 59 years, range 23 to 79; 82.7% male. Study outcomes and limitations: Among the lowest peripheral clonal expansion occurred in 0.1-3.0 mg/kg partial responders.

Trimming left V 6 bases short and J 1 base short, with 11 bases between. Germline CDR1 SNHLY, CDR2 FYNNEI. This CDR3 spans 14 amino acids. The source of this sequence is an adult with an advanced solid tumor such as melanoma, head and neck, liver or kidney cancer. The sample consisted of CD4+ or CD8+ T cells sorted from blood, taken in a trial of the OX40 agonist ivuxolimab. This sequence joins TRBV2 and TRBJ2-3; D may match TRBD1 or TRBD2 (5 bases each). The CDR3 reads CASRPGPRTDTQYF. The CDR3 nucleotides read TGTGCCAGCAGACCGGGACCCCGCACAGATACGCAGTATTTT.